The 13 T cell receptor beta chains below were found in one sample sequenced in a study of Tregs in tolerant kidney transplant recipients. Assay used: immunoSEQ multiplex PCR; TCRdb lists only in-frame clones, some missing. The sample holds some 110,000 clones, around 91% seen once. What was sequenced was CD4+ T cells from blood. These receptor sequences come from a human donor in good health.

The CDR3 DNA reads TGTGCCAGCAGCCCAGACGGACTCTCTGGAAACACCATATATTTT. Translating gives CASSPDGLSGNTIYF. This rearrangement joins TRBV7-9 to TRBJ1-3; unclear D gene. Germline CDR1 SEHNR, CDR2 FQNEAQ (reference sequence). The CDR3 spans 15 residues. V was clipped by 5 bases and J by 0 bases, with 11 bases between them. Full variable domain (missing parts from reference TRBV7-9 and TRBJ1-3): DTGVSQNPRHKITKRGQNVTFRCDPISEHNRLYWYRQTLGQGPEFLTYFQNEAQLEKSRLLSDRFSAERPKGSFSTLEIQRTEQGDSAMYLCASSPDGLSGNTIYFGEGSWLTVV.

The chain has TRBV7-9 and TRBJ1-4; D gene uncertain. Germline assignment: CDR1 SEHNR and CDR2 FQNEAQ (reference sequence). The CDR3 is made up of 12 amino acids. Trimming removed 8 bases at V and 10 bases at J, with 14 bases between. This chain's CDR3 is CASGKEAAKLFF. The CDR3 DNA follows: TGTGCCAGCGGTAAAGAGGCCGCAAAACTGTTTTTT.

V gene TRBV4-1 combines with J gene TRBJ2-1; 14 bases are shared with TRBD2. After removal of 5 bases from V and 4 bases from J, the junction contained 4 bases not matched to a gene. Germline loops: CDR1 MGHRA, CDR2 YSYEKL. The CDR3 runs 16 residues. CDR3 protein: CASSTRLAGGYNEQFF. The CDR3 DNA reads TGCGCCAGCAGCACCCGACTAGCGGGAGGGTACAATGAGCAGTTCTTC.

This clone showed up just once. The chain recombines TRBV18 with TRBJ1-6, with D unresolved. The CDR3 is 16 amino acids. V lost 2 bases and J lost 0, with 8 bases in between. Germline assignment: CDR1 KGHSH and CDR2 LQKENI. The CDR3 DNA reads TGTGCCAGCTCACCAGAGGAGTCCTCCTATAATTCACCCCTCCACTTT. It is translated as CASSPEESSYNSPLHF.

The CDR3 DNA follows: TGCGCCAGCAGCTTGGCAGGACAGGGAGATCAGCCCCAGCATTTT. Translated: CASSLAGQGDQPQHF. This rearrangement joins TRBV5-1 to TRBJ1-5; 8 positions agree with TRBD1. Germline CDR1 reads SGHRS; CDR2 reads YFSETQ. With V trimmed by 0 bases and J by 5 bases, 4 bases remained unmatched. The CDR3 runs 15 residues.

The rearrangement uses TRBV12-2 and TRBJ1-2. TRBV12-2 is deemed a pseudogene. This CDR3 comprises 10 residues. The CDR3, as DNA: TGTGCAAGTCGCTTGGATGGCTACACCTTC. It yields the protein CASRLDGYTF.

The rearrangement uses TRBV11-2 and TRBJ2-7; D perhaps matches TRBD1 (7 bases). V lost 4 bases to trimming and J lost 0 bases, with 22 bases between them. The V gene's germline CDR1 is SGHAT and CDR2 FQNNGV. This CDR3 contains 18 residues. For the CDR3, the DNA is TGTGCCAGCAGCTCGATAAACAGGGGCCGGGGGAGCTCCTACGAGCAGTACTTC. This sequence encodes CASSSINRGRGSSYEQYF.

This clone has a single count. The genes are TRBV27 and TRBJ1-2, with 8 bases that match TRBD1. The junction had 2 bases not matched to a gene; V was cut back by 4 bases and J by 4 bases. CDR3 length equals 13 residues. Germline CDR1 reads MNHEY; CDR2 reads SMNVEV (reference sequence). CDR3 amino acids: CASSYGQGYGYTF. As DNA, the CDR3 is TGTGCCAGCAGTTACGGACAGGGCTATGGCTACACCTTC.

V gene TRBV15 combines with J gene TRBJ1-2; possibly TRBD1 for D (5 bases). The germline V gene has CDR1 LNHNV and CDR2 YYDKDF (reference sequence). The ends were cut back, 6 bases at V and 4 bases at J, with 15 bases in the middle. This CDR3 spans 14 amino acids. The CDR3 region is CATRNGQGRYGYTF. Written as DNA, the CDR3 is TGTGCCACCAGAAACGGCCAGGGACGCTATGGCTACACCTTC.

This rearrangement joins TRBV19 to TRBJ1-2, with TRBD1 as a possible D gene (5 bases). The CDR3 length is 14 residues. Germline values: CDR1 LNHDA, CDR2 SQIVND (reference sequence). V was cut by 5 bases and J by 7 bases, with 17 bases left in between. Here the CDR3 reads CASSPGIPAGGYTF. In nucleotides, the CDR3 is TGTGCCAGTAGTCCAGGGATCCCCGCGGGTGGCTACACCTTC.

This rearrangement joins TRBV11-3 to TRBJ1-2; TRBD1 aligns across 9 bases. Germline trimming cut 5 bases from V and 5 bases from J; bases unmatched to any gene: 3. The germline CDR1 and CDR2 sequences are SGHNT and YENEEA. The CDR3 has 13 residues. The CDR3 reads CASSAGQGYGYTF. The CDR3 nucleotides read TGTGCCAGCAGCGCGGGACAGGGATATGGCTACACCTTC.

The chain uses TRBV11-1 and TRBJ2-7, with TRBD1 matching 7 bases. The CDR3 is 18 residues long. The junction had 14 bases not matched to a gene; V was cut back by 1 base and J by 2 bases. The germline CDR1 and CDR2 sequences are SGHAT and FQDESV (reference sequence). The CDR3 is CASSLVAARTGRAYEQYF. In DNA, the CDR3 is TGTGCCAGCAGCTTAGTGGCCGCCCGGACAGGACGGGCCTACGAGCAGTACTTC.

V gene TRBV10-3 combines with J gene TRBJ1-1, with a possible D match to TRBD1 (5 bases). Germline-derived CDR1 and CDR2 are ENHRY and SYGVKD. The CDR3 has 12 residues. V lost 0 bases to trimming and J lost 11 bases, with 10 bases between them. The CDR3: CAISESQGRAFF. CDR3 nucleotide sequence: TGTGCCATCAGTGAGTCGCAGGGAAGGGCTTTCTTT.